Below, 29 T cell receptor beta chains from the same sample are listed, as sequenced in a study of T cells after somatic rescue of genetic block. Assay: immunoSEQ multiplex PCR; the TCRdb copy retains only in-frame clones and omits some. The sample records 9,500 to 14,000 clones, approximately 72% being singletons. Material: peripheral blood mononuclear cells (PBMCs). These TCRs come from a boy younger than 18.

The chain employs TRBV9 and TRBJ2-2; 9 bases agree with TRBD2. The CDR3 runs 17 residues. V lost 0 bases to trimming and J lost 4 bases; unmatched junction nucleotides: 7. Looked up from germline, CDR1 is SGDLS and CDR2 is YYNGEE. CDR3 bases: TGTGCCAGCAGCGTAGCGCCGGGACTAGCTGTCACCGGGGAGCTGTTTTTT. Protein sequence: CASSVAPGLAVTGELFF.

The rearrangement links TRBV7-2 to TRBJ1-4; the D gene is possibly TRBD1 (6 bases). The germline V gene encodes CDR1 SGHTA and CDR2 FQGNSA. V dropped 1 base and J dropped 8 bases, with 11 bases sitting between them. The CDR3 is 14 amino acids. The CDR3 protein is CASSLGGRGEKLFF. The CDR3 DNA follows: TGTGCCAGCAGCTTAGGGGGGCGCGGAGAAAAACTGTTTTTT.

This chain uses TRBV7-9 with TRBJ1-1, with D unclear. Looked up from germline, CDR1 is SEHNR and CDR2 is FQNEAQ (reference sequence). This CDR3 has 13 amino acids. Trimming removed 1 base from V and 5 bases from J, with 8 bases in between. DNA for the CDR3: TGTGCCAGCAGCTTAGGTAGGGTGACTGAAGCTTTCTTT. Translating it yields CASSLGRVTEAFF.

This clone was seen a handful of times. This chain links TRBV27 with TRBJ1-2, with unresolved D. The V gene's germline CDR1 is MNHEY and CDR2 SMNVEV (reference sequence). Trimming removed 6 bases from V and 4 bases from J, with 12 bases in between. This CDR3 has 13 amino acids. CDR3 coding DNA: TGTGCCAGCAGGTATGGTCCCCCCTATGGCTACACCTTC. Protein product: CASRYGPPYGYTF.

The chain has TRBV16 and TRBJ2-7; TRBD1 matches at 7 bases. The CDR3 runs to 16 residues. V was clipped by 4 bases and J by 2 bases; unmatched bases: 11. Germline assignment: CDR1 KGHSY and CDR2 FQNENV. CDR3 sequence: CASSPTGVRLAYEQYF. In nucleotides, the CDR3 is TGTGCCAGCAGCCCTACAGGGGTAAGGTTGGCCTACGAGCAGTACTTC.

The chain is built from TRBV4-3 and TRBJ2-2, with D possibly called TRBD1 or TRBD2 (5 bases each). Germline-derived CDR1 and CDR2 are LGHNA and YSLEER. The V and J ends lost 2 bases and 7 bases respectively, with 17 bases between them. The CDR3 totals 16 residues. DNA of the CDR3: TGCGCCAGCAGCCAACTCACCGGGACCGGAGGCGGGGAGCTGTTTTTT. This codes for CASSQLTGTGGGELFF.

The chain recombines TRBV9 with TRBJ1-6; possibly TRBD1 for D (6 bases). Germline CDR1 and CDR2: SGDLS and YYNGEE. This CDR3 spans 15 amino acids. The germline V and J ends were trimmed by 0 bases and 7 bases, with 11 bases remaining between them. Written as DNA, the CDR3 is TGTGCCAGCAGCGTAGCCCCAGGGACAAATTCACCCCTCCACTTT. The encoded protein is CASSVAPGTNSPLHF.

V usage is TRBV6-6 and J usage is TRBJ2-2; TRBD1 aligns across 7 bases. The germline CDR1 and CDR2 sequences are MNHNY and SVGAGI (reference sequence). Trimming took 4 bases from V and 1 from J; bases not matched to a gene: 3. The CDR3 is made up of 15 amino acids. CDR3 residues: CASSSHRGNTGELFF. CDR3 DNA: TGTGCCAGCAGTTCCCACAGGGGGAACACCGGGGAGCTGTTTTTT.

The chain joins TRBV11-2 to TRBJ1-4; D is unresolved. Germline V lookup: CDR1 SGHAT, CDR2 FQNNGV. CDR3 size: 13 residues. V was pared by 3 bases and J by 7 bases, with 9 bases between. This CDR3 reads CASSFISGEKLFF. CDR3 nucleotides: TGTGCCAGCAGCTTTATTAGTGGTGAAAAACTGTTTTTT.

The rearrangement uses TRBV7-3 and TRBJ1-1; 9 nucleotides line up with TRBD1. CDR3 length: 13 amino acids. Trimming at V came to 5 bases and at J to 6 bases, leaving 4 bases not matched to a gene. Germline values: CDR1 SGHTA, CDR2 FQGTGA. Here the CDR3 DNA reads TGTGCCAGCAGCCCGGACAGGGGCGCTGAAGCTTTCTTT. It translates to CASSPDRGAEAFF.

This chain connects TRBV12-5 to TRBJ2-1, with a possible D match to TRBD2 (5 bases). Germline V gene sequence: CDR1 LGHNT, CDR2 FRNRAP. The CDR3 runs to 14 residues. With 3 bases removed from V and 6 bases from J, the gap between germline ends came to 12 bases. The CDR3 is CASGFLLAGNEQFF. CDR3 DNA: TGTGCTAGTGGTTTTCTTCTAGCCGGCAATGAGCAGTTCTTC.

This clone was seen a few times. The V and J genes are TRBV7-9 and TRBJ1-6; 7 bases agree with TRBD1. Trimming took 4 bases from V and 6 from J; bases not matched to a gene: 9. Per germline, CDR1 SEHNR and CDR2 FQNEAQ (reference sequence). The CDR3 consists of 16 residues. CDR3 bases: TGTGCCAGCAGCTCGGGATACAGGGGTGCTAATTCACCCCTCCACTTT. As protein: CASSSGYRGANSPLHF.

This clone has a single count. The J gene is TRBJ1-1, the V gene TRBV28, with unresolved D. Germline values: CDR1 MDHEN, CDR2 SYDVKM. This CDR3 comprises 14 residues. V was trimmed by 11 bases and J by 3 bases, leaving 19 bases between them. The CDR3: CASCGLDRDTEAFF. As DNA, the CDR3 is TGTGCCTCCTGTGGTCTGGACCGAGACACTGAAGCTTTCTTT. Full variable domain (rest looked up from reference TRBV28 and TRBJ1-1): DVKVTQSSRYLVKRTGEKVFLECVQDMDHENMFWYRQDPGLGLRLIYFSYDVKMKEKGDIPEGYSVSREKKERFSLILESASTNQTSMYLCASCGLDRDTEAFFGQGTRLTVV.

The chain carries TRBV18 and TRBJ2-7, with D perhaps TRBD1 or TRBD2 (5 bases each). The CDR3 consists of 14 residues. The V gene's germline CDR1 is KGHSH and CDR2 LQKENI. The ends were cut back, 5 bases at V and 7 bases at J, with 18 bases in the middle. The DNA for the CDR3 is TGTGCCAGCTCAGCTTCGAGGGACCTTTTAGAGCAGTACTTC. Translation gives CASSASRDLLEQYF.

The chain carries TRBV4-3 and TRBJ1-2, with D possibly being TRBD1 (5 bases). The CDR3 covers 15 residues. V dropped 0 bases and J dropped 4 bases, with 12 bases sitting between them. The germline CDR1 and CDR2 sequences are LGHNA and YSLEER. The CDR3 coding sequence is TGCGCCAGCAGCCAAGAGCGCCAGGGACCCTATGGCTACACCTTC. Protein: CASSQERQGPYGYTF.

The J gene is TRBJ2-7, the V gene TRBV7-9; D not resolved. The germline CDR1 and CDR2 sequences are SEHNR and FQNEAQ (reference sequence). The length of the CDR3 is 16 residues. V shed 2 bases and J shed 0 bases, with 14 bases lying between them. The CDR3 reads CASSLQYDPSSYEQYF. CDR3 in DNA: TGTGCCAGCAGCTTACAGTACGACCCGAGCTCCTACGAGCAGTACTTC.

This sequence joins TRBV11-3 and TRBJ1-1; 7 positions match TRBD1. CDR3 length: 13 residues. Trimming removed 7 bases from V and 5 bases from J; junction bases left unmatched: 7. Germline CDR1 is SGHNT and CDR2 is YENEEA. The CDR3 reads CASTRQGWTEAFF. CDR3 DNA: TGTGCCAGCACCAGACAGGGCTGGACTGAAGCTTTCTTT.

This clone was counted between two and nine times. The chain combines TRBV9 with TRBJ1-5; D is uncertain. The germline CDR1 and CDR2 sequences are SGDLS and YYNGEE. Trimming cost V 0 bases and J 7 bases, with 14 bases left between them. The CDR3 runs 15 residues. This CDR3 reads CASSVADNLKQPQHF. The CDR3, as DNA: TGTGCCAGCAGCGTAGCTGACAACTTGAAGCAGCCCCAGCATTTT.

The V gene is TRBV9, the J gene TRBJ2-3; perhaps TRBD2 as D (5 bases). Trimming took 6 bases from V and 2 from J, leaving 16 bases between them. Germline V gene sequence: CDR1 SGDLS, CDR2 YYNGEE. This CDR3 is built from 15 residues. CDR3: CASTRRGFTTDTQYF. In DNA, the CDR3 is TGTGCCAGCACCCGTCGGGGTTTTACCACAGATACGCAGTATTTT.

This chain links TRBV29-1 with TRBJ2-7; D is unclear. Germline loops: CDR1 SQVTM, CDR2 ANQGSEA. The CDR3 covers 12 residues. The V gene lost 4 bases and the J gene lost 6 bases, with 13 bases spanning the gap. This CDR3 reads CSVVTTRFEQYF. CDR3 DNA: TGCAGCGTTGTGACCACGAGGTTCGAGCAGTACTTC.

For the CDR3, the DNA is TGTGCCAGCAGTCGCGGGGGTGGCGATGAGCAGTTCTTC. Amino acids: CASSRGGGDEQFF. The V gene is TRBV11-3, the J gene TRBJ2-1; the match to TRBD2 covers 7 bases. The CDR3 runs to 13 residues. Germline V CDR1 and CDR2: SGHNT, YENEEA. After removal of 6 bases from V and 8 bases from J, the junction contained 7 bases not matched to a gene.

The chain joins TRBV7-8 to TRBJ1-3; D not resolved. Germline-derived CDR1 and CDR2 are SGHVS and FQNEAQ. Trimming took off 6 bases at V and 1 base at J, with 13 bases between the two ends. The CDR3 runs to 15 residues. CDR3 residues: CASSRTSGSGNTIYF. The CDR3 DNA follows: TGTGCCAGCAGTCGAACCAGCGGGTCTGGAAACACCATATATTTT.

The chain has TRBV7-2 and TRBJ1-3; D unclear. Germline CDR1 reads SGHTA; CDR2 reads FQGNSA. V was pared by 2 bases and J by 0 bases, with 11 bases between. The CDR3 loop spans 16 amino acids. CDR3 region: CASSLKGGSSGNTIYF. DNA for the CDR3: TGTGCCAGCAGCTTAAAGGGAGGCTCCTCTGGAAACACCATATATTTT.

The chain employs TRBV9 and TRBJ1-2; D is ambiguous. The length of the CDR3 is 14 residues. The germline CDR1 and CDR2 sequences are SGDLS and YYNGEE. Trimming shortened V by 3 bases and J by 0 bases, and 9 bases separated the two germline ends. CDR3 DNA: TGTGCCAGCAGCGCGAGGATCCCTAACTATGGCTACACCTTC. Encoded protein: CASSARIPNYGYTF.

This clone was seen a few times. V and J are TRBV7-2 and TRBJ2-7; 9 bases align to TRBD1. J gave up 6 bases and V 4 bases, and 10 bases lay outside the gene matches. This CDR3 comprises 15 residues. Germline V gene lookup returns CDR1 SGHTA and CDR2 FQGNSA. This CDR3 is CASSWDPQGAGEQYF. As DNA, the CDR3 is TGTGCCAGCAGCTGGGACCCACAGGGGGCGGGCGAGCAGTACTTC.

This clone was detected a few times. V is TRBV7-6 and J is TRBJ2-3, with D unresolved. V lost 1 base, J lost 0 bases, and 5 bases lay in between. CDR1 is SGHVS and CDR2 is FNYEAQ in the germline V gene. The CDR3 runs to 14 residues. The CDR3 DNA follows: TGTGCCAGCAGCTTAGTGGATAGCACAGATACGCAGTATTTT. Translating gives CASSLVDSTDTQYF.

The sample holds one count of this clone. The genes are TRBV9 and TRBJ2-5; D is unresolved. The length of the CDR3 is 14 residues. Germline-derived CDR1 and CDR2 are SGDLS and YYNGEE. With 0 bases removed from V and 2 bases from J, the gap between germline ends came to 8 bases. DNA for the CDR3: TGTGCCAGCAGCGTAGGGACCAATCAAGAGACCCAGTACTTC. It encodes CASSVGTNQETQYF.

This clone was counted a single time. V usage is TRBV6-1 and J usage is TRBJ1-2; no firm D call. The CDR3 totals 13 residues. Trimming removed 7 bases from V and 8 bases from J, with 17 bases in between. CDR1 and CDR2 (germline): MNHNS, SASEGT. In nucleotides, the CDR3 is TGTGCCAGCAAGATGAGGCCCTTAGGCGGCTACACCTTC. Translation gives CASKMRPLGGYTF.

This clone was seen a handful of times. V gene TRBV27 combines with J gene TRBJ2-3, with a tentative D call TRBD2 (6 bases). This CDR3 is built from 15 residues. V was cut by 1 base and J by 0 bases, with 8 bases left in between. Looked up from germline, CDR1 is MNHEY and CDR2 is SMNVEV (reference sequence). CDR3 nucleotide sequence: TGTGCCAGCAGTTTATTTCGGGGGAGCACAGATACGCAGTATTTT. Its translation is CASSLFRGSTDTQYF.